One T cell receptor (beta chain) is described in this entry. The TCR beta profiling, which covered VDJ combination and CDR3 sequence, was carried out using genomic DNA as the template. TCRdb reanalysed the reads using MiXCR and keeps one entry per CDR3 protein. Here the sample spans under 200,000 distinct CDR3 sequences, 48% being singletons. V lost 4 bases to trimming and J lost 11 bases; unmatched junction nucleotides: 11. CDR3 size: 14 residues. Per germline, CDR1 SGHRS and CDR2 YFSETQ. This record comes from a study of CD8+CD57+ T cells in acquired aplastic anemia. Previously, flow cytometry had revealed CD8+CD57+ cell expansion in the patients chosen for sequencing. Every one of the patients had aplastic anemia (severe, acquired). Therapy had not been given to patients before blood sampling.

This TCR derives from a human donor with aplastic anemia. The J gene is TRBJ1-1, the V gene TRBV5-1; 10 bases are a match to TRBD1. The sequenced sample was sorted CD4+, CD8+, or CD8+CD57+ T cells (not recorded which) from PBMCs. CDR3 protein: CASSPTGGVWSAFF. CDR3 DNA: TGCGCCAGCAGCCCGACAGGGGGCGTTTGGTCGGCTTTCTTT.